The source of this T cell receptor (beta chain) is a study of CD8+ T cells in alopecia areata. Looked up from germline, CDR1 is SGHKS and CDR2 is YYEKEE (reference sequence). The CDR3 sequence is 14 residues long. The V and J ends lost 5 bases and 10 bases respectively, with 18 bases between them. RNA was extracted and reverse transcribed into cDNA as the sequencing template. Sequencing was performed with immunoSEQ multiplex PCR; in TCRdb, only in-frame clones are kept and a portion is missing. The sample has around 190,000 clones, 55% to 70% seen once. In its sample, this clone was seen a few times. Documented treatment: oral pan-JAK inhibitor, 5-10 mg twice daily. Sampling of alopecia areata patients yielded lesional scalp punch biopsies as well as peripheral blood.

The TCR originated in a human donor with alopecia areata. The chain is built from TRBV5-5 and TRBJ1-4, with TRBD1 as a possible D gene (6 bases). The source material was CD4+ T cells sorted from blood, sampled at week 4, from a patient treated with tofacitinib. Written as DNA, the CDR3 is TGTGCCAGCAGTTCGACAGGCCCTCCGGGAAAACTGTTTTTT. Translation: CASSSTGPPGKLFF.